This T cell receptor beta chain comes out of a study of blood T cell repertoires in COVID-19. Trimming removed 8 bases at V and 0 bases at J, with 15 bases between. This CDR3 has 16 residues. Germline V CDR1 and CDR2: SGDLS, YYNGEE. TCRdb's copy holds only in-frame clones and misses some; the assay was immunoSEQ multiplex PCR. The sample includes some 120,000 clones, about four fifths of them seen just once. The genes are TRBV9 and TRBJ2-6; D is perhaps TRBD1 (8 bases). Sample: peripheral blood. This TCR was sampled from a man in his 60s with acute or convalescent COVID-19. The CDR3 loop reads CASHRGGTSGANVLTF. CDR3 nucleotide sequence: TGTGCCAGTCACAGGGGGGGAACCTCTGGGGCCAACGTCCTGACTTTC.